This T cell receptor (beta chain) was recovered during a study of cytomegalovirus exposure and HLA in healthy donors. Study at large: Approximately 180 million T cells yielded 100 million or so unique TCR beta sequences, as an earlier analysis found. General study results and limits: Analyzed later, association rates of TCRs varied across HLA loci, with DRB1 most and HLA-C fewest. A highly shared variant cluster was judged a likely technical artifact. According to an earlier analysis, most TCR beta V segments yielded productive rearrangements about 90% or about 30% of the time.

This CDR3 has 15 amino acids. Germline V gives CDR1 MGHRA, CDR2 YSYEKL. V was pared by 1 base and J by 0 bases, with 10 bases between. Primers included in the PCR were 60 Vbeta and 13 Jbeta primers. The repertoire was sequenced with immunoSEQ multiplex PCR; TCRdb's copy has only in-frame clones and lacks some. The sample has about 150,000 clones; around 80% are singletons. Notes on this clone: Its antigen is as yet unknown.

This rearrangement joins TRBV4-1 to TRBJ2-7; D is uncertain. The receptor was isolated from a man aged 40-50 years in good health and CMV-seronegative. Sequencing was performed on PBMCs. CDR3 DNA: TGCGCCAGCAGCCAAGGTCCCCTCTCCTCCTACGAGCAGTACTTC. Amino acids: CASSQGPLSSYEQYF.